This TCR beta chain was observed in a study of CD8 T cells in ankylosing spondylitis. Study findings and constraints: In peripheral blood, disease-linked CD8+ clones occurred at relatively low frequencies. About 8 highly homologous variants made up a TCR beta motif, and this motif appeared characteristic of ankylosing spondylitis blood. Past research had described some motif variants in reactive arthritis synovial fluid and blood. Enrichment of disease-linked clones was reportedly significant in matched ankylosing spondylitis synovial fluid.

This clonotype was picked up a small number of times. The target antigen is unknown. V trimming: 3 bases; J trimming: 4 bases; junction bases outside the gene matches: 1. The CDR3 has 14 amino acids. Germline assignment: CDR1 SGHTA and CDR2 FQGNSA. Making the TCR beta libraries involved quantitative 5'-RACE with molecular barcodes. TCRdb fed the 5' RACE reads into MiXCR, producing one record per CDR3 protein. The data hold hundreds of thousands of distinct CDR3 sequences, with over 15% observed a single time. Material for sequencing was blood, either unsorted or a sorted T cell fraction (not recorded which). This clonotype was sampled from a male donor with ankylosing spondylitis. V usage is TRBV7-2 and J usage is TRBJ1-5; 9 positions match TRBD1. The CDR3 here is CASSFDRGNQPQHF. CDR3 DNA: TGTGCCAGCAGCTTTGACAGGGGGAATCAGCCCCAGCATTTT.